The 8 T cell receptor beta chains in this list originate from one sample, sequenced in a study of tumor-infiltrating lymphocytes in primary liver carcinoma. The roughly 17-31 mg bulk tissue piece was not sorted before simultaneous RNA and DNA extraction. Total RNA amounting to roughly 0.5 ug was the source from which TCR beta cDNA was made with a constant-region primer. Three nested multiplex PCR rounds of slightly modified ARM-PCR generated TCR beta libraries. The two initial PCR rounds, around 11 cycles each, used TRBV1-TRBV30 forward and C-beta reverse primers. TCRdb analysed the multiplex PCR reads with MiXCR anew, one entry per CDR3 protein. The sample gives approximately 190,000 distinct CDR3 sequences, around four fifths of which show up once; roughly 18% is in the top ten. The sample consisted of tumor tissue from primary liver carcinoma. The receptor source for this set is a man in his forties with primary liver carcinoma and hepatitis B virus infection.

A word on this clonotype: One end of the junction fails to match germline, which may point to a read error. The chain links TRBV11-2 to TRBJ1-2, with no clear D. The CDR3 covers 13 residues. From germline, CDR1 is SGHAT and CDR2 FQNNGV. The CDR3 here is CASSSPGESGYTF. The CDR3 bases are TGTGCCAGCAGCTCCCCCGGGGAGTCCGGCTACACATTC.

In regard to this clonotype: One junction end does not reproduce the germline sequence, and a read error may be involved. The rearrangement uses TRBV11-2 and TRBJ1-5; D perhaps matches TRBD1 (6 bases). This CDR3 has 17 residues. Per germline, CDR1 SGHAT and CDR2 FQNNGV. Written as DNA, the CDR3 is TGTGCCAGCAGCTTAGTAAGGGTAACAGGGATCAATCAGCACCAGCATTTT. This codes for CASSLVRVTGINQHQHF.

The chain recombines TRBV12-5 with TRBJ2-3; possibly TRBD2 for D (6 bases). Trimming removed 8 bases at V and 8 bases at J, with 20 bases between. CDR3 length equals 14 residues. Germline CDR1 is LGHNT and CDR2 is FRNRAP. The CDR3 DNA reads TGTGCTAGTACGGTCACAACTAGCACCGGTACGCAGTATTTT. Amino acid sequence: CASTVTTSTGTQYF.

Worth noting for this clonotype: Since no conserved phenylalanine or tryptophan closes the CDR3, a read error is the likely cause. This chain uses TRBV6-5 with TRBJ2-3, with TRBD2 identical over 8 bases. The CDR3 runs 17 residues. Germline V gene data show CDR1 as MNHEY and CDR2 as SVGAGI. The CDR3 nucleotides are TGTGCCAGCAGTTCACTCCCCCTGAGCGGGGGAACAGACACGCAGTATTCT. Protein sequence: CASSSLPLSGGTDTQYS.

As for this clonotype: It is likely a read error, because the conserved phenylalanine at the end of the CDR3 is missing. The chain joins TRBV12-3 or TRBV12-4 to TRBJ1-2; D is uncertain. This CDR3 has 13 residues. CDR3 sequence: CASSYTVNYDYTL. CDR3 bases: TGTGCCAGCAGTTATACAGTGAACTATGACTACACCTTA.

A single count supports this clonotype. The DNA of the CDR3 is TGTGCCAGCAGCCCGGGTGGACAGGGTAGCTATGGTGAGCAGTTCTTC. It encodes CASSPGGQGSYGEQFF. The V gene is TRBV5-4, the J gene TRBJ2-1; TRBD1 aligns across 8 bases. The trim removed 4 bases at V and 9 bases at J, leaving 15 bases unmatched. The CDR3 is 16 residues long. Germline lookup yields CDR1 SGHNT and CDR2 YYREEE (reference sequence).

Worth noting for this clonotype: A much larger clonotype is one base distant, so this may be a read error. This chain joins TRBV5-6 and TRBJ2-4, with D possibly called TRBD1 or TRBD2 (5 bases each). In germline, CDR1 is SGHDT, CDR2 YYEEEE. Trimming pared 6 bases from V and 8 bases from J, leaving 18 bases between. This CDR3 has 14 residues. The DNA for the CDR3 is TGTGCCAGCACCCCGAACTCCCTGGGGGACATTCAGTACTTC. This codes for CASTPNSLGDIQYF.

For this clonotype: The CDR3 does not end in the conserved phenylalanine or tryptophan, so this is likely a read error. The chain links TRBV12-3 or TRBV12-4 to TRBJ2-4; 7 bases agree with TRBD2. The CDR3 spans 16 residues. Written as DNA, the CDR3 is TGTGCTAGTAGTTTCGCCGCGGGAGTAGCCAAAAACATTCAGTACTTA. This gives the protein CASSFAAGVAKNIQYL.